The following is a T cell receptor beta chain sequence with its context. Antigen: not known. The data originate from a study of regulatory T cells in long-lasting Graves disease. Building the TCR beta libraries relied on iRepertoire HTBI primers, and CDR3 regions underwent Arm-PCR. MiXCR was run by TCRdb on the multiplex PCR reads, yielding one entry per CDR3 protein. In the table there are 400,000 or so distinct CDR3 sequences, about 20% of which are singletons. Indicated time point: persistent/refractory GD, antithyroid drugs over 5 years with positive TRAb. After RNA was extracted from PBMCs, the TCR library was made from it. Under American Thyroid Association guidelines, Graves' disease was diagnosed. One endocrinology department in Xi'an, China, was where patients came from. Trimming at V came to 0 bases and at J to 6 bases, leaving 7 bases not matched to a gene. The CDR3 runs to 15 residues. Per germline, CDR1 LGHNA and CDR2 YSLEER.

Study-wide results and caveats: Rather than thyroid tissue, only peripheral blood underwent study.

The rearrangement joins TRBV4-3 to TRBJ1-2; 7 bases map to TRBD1. This TCR derives from a female donor with Graves disease. Sequencing used peripheral blood mononuclear cells (PBMCs), obtained when the disease was refractory, from a patient treated with antithyroid drugs. The CDR3 sequence: CASSQEEETGNGYTF. In DNA form, the CDR3 reads TGCGCCAGCAGCCAAGAAGAGGAGACAGGGAATGGCTACACCTTC.